These 5 T cell receptor beta chains originate from one sample sequenced in a study of T cells in women clearing cervical HPV infection. Using immunoSEQ multiplex PCR, the repertoire was profiled, and TCRdb retains in-frame clones only, with some absent. The sample's table shows 25,000 to 35,000 clones. The material sequenced was blood buffy coat. The receptor set was obtained from a woman aged 18-70 years with a cervical HPV16 infection that either progressed to CIN3+ or cleared (not recorded which).

Note on this clone: The read ends 3 residues early relative to the CDR3; the germline J gene fills the gap. This chain uses TRBV2 with TRBJ1-6; 8 bases fit TRBD1. CDR3 length: 14 amino acids. After removal of 7 bases from V and 8 bases from J, the junction contained 7 bases not matched to a gene. Germline loops: CDR1 SNHLY, CDR2 FYNNEI. The DNA read from the CDR3 is TGTGCCAGCACGAGGACAGGGTTAGATTCACCC. Protein product: CASTRTGLDSP. The CDR3 reads in full as CASTRTGLDSPLHF.

As concerns this clone: The DNA ends 3 residues before the CDR3 does, and the rest of the CDR3 is filled in from the germline J gene. The chain couples TRBV7-2 to TRBJ1-1; D is uncertain. Trimming left V 6 bases short and J 3 bases short, with 8 bases between. This CDR3 is 12 amino acids long. CDR1 SGHTA and CDR2 FQGNSA come from the germline V gene. CDR3 DNA, as far as it was read: TGTGCCAGCAGAAGCCAGGACACTGAA. Its protein is CASRSQDTE. The entire CDR3 reads CASRSQDTEAFF.

In the case of this clone: The CDR3 is cut off 3 residues early in the read; its end comes from the germline J gene. The gene calls are TRBV2 and TRBJ1-2; TRBD1 aligns across 8 bases. The germline gives CDR1 SNHLY, CDR2 FYNNEI. The V segment lost 0 bases and the J segment 6 bases; nucleotides outside the gene matches: 6. The CDR3 spans 15 residues. The sequenced CDR3 bases are TGTGCCAGCAGTGAAGCGCAGGGGGCTTGGGATGGC. Translated, it gives CASSEAQGAWDG. The whole CDR3 protein reads CASSEAQGAWDGYTF.

Notes on this clone: From the germline J gene comes the end of the CDR3, since the read stops 3 residues before it. The chain has TRBV30 and TRBJ2-5; 9 nucleotides match TRBD1. The CDR3 is 13 amino acids. The V gene end was trimmed by 8 bases and the J gene end by 4 bases; junction bases not matched to a gene: 8. Germline CDR1 is GTSNPN and CDR2 is SVGIG (reference sequence). The CDR3 loop is CAAGQGDVETQYF. The covered CDR3 bases are TGTGCCGCGGGACAGGGAGACGTAGAGACC.

The CDR3 DNA, read in part, is TGTGCCAGCAGCTTAGCTCAAGGCAGGGGGCTGAACACTGAA. Its protein is CASSLAQGRGLNTE. From start to end, the CDR3 is CASSLAQGRGLNTEAFF. The chain combines TRBV7-2 with TRBJ1-1; 8 bases line up with TRBD1. The read ends 3 residues early relative to the CDR3; the germline J gene fills the gap. CDR1 and CDR2 (germline): SGHTA, FQGNSA. With V trimmed by 0 bases and J by 0 bases, 6 bases remained unmatched. The length of the CDR3 is 17 residues.